This T cell receptor (beta chain) was retrieved from a study of glioma-infiltrating T cells after dendritic cell vaccination. Germline lookup yields CDR1 MNHEY and CDR2 SVGAGI. The ends were cut back, 3 bases at V and 5 bases at J, with 16 bases in the middle. This CDR3 has 16 residues. This clone was detected only a few times. Only in-frame clones appear in the TCRdb table, and some are missing; sequencing was by immunoSEQ multiplex PCR. The repertoire holds about 73,000 clones, with roughly 82% as singletons. This TCR derives from a human donor with glioblastoma. V usage is TRBV6-5 and J usage is TRBJ2-2; perhaps TRBD1 as D (6 bases). The sample consisted of blood, taken before dendritic cell vaccination. CDR3 protein: CASSYMGARLTGELFF. The CDR3 DNA reads TGTGCCAGCAGTTATATGGGGGCGAGGTTAACCGGGGAGCTGTTTTTT.